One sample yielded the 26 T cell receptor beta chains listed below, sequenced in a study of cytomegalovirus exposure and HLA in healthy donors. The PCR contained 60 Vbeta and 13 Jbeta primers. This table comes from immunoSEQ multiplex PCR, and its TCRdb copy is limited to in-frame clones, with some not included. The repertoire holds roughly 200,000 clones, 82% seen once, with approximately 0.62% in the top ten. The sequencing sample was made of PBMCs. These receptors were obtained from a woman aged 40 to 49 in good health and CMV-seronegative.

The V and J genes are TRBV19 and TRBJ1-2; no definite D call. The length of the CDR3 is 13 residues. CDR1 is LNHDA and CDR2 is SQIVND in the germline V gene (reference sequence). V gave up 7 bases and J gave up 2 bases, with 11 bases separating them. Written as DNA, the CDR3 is TGTGCCAGTACCGCCGAACAGAACTATGGCTACACCTTC. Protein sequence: CASTAEQNYGYTF.

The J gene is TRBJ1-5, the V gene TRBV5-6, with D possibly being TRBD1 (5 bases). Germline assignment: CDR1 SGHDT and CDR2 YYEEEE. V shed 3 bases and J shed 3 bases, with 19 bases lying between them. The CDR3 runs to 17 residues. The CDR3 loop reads CASSWGRVSGVNQPQHF. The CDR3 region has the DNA TGTGCCAGCAGCTGGGGCAGGGTTTCGGGGGTCAATCAGCCCCAGCATTTT. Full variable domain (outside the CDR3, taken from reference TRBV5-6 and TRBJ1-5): DAGVTQSPTHLIKTRGQQVTLRCSPKSGHDTVSWYQQALGQGPQFIFQYYEEEERQRGNFPDRFSGHQFPNYSSELNVNALLLGDSALYLCASSWGRVSGVNQPQHFGDGTRLSIL.

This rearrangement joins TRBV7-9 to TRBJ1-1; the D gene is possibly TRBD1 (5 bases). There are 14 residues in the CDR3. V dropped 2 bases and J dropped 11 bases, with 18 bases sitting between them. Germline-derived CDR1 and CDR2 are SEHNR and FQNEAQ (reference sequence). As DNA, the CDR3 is TGTGCCAGCAGCTTAAAAGGATGGGGGGAGGTGGCTTTCTTT. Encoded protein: CASSLKGWGEVAFF. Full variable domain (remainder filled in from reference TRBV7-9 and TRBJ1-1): DTGVSQNPRHKITKRGQNVTFRCDPISEHNRLYWYRQTLGQGPEFLTYFQNEAQLEKSRLLSDRFSAERPKGSFSTLEIQRTEQGDSAMYLCASSLKGWGEVAFFGQGTRLTVV.

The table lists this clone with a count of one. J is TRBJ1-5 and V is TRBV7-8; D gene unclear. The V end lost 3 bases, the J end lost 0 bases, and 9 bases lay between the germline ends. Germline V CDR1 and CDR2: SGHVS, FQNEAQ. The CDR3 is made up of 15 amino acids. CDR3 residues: CASSLGTVSNQPQHF. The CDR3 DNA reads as TGTGCCAGCAGCTTGGGTACAGTTAGCAATCAGCCCCAGCATTTT.

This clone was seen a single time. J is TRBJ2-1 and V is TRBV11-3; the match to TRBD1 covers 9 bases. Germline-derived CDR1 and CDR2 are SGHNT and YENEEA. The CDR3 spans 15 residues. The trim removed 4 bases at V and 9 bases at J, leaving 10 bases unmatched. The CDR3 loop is CASSSTPQGAGEQFF. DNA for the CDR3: TGTGCCAGCAGCTCAACCCCACAGGGGGCGGGTGAGCAGTTCTTC. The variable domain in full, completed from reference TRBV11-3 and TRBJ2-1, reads EAGVVQSPRYKIIEKKQPVAFWCNPISGHNTLYWYLQNLGQGPELLIRYENEEAVDDSQLPKDRFSAERLKGVDSTLKIQPAELGDSAVYLCASSSTPQGAGEQFFGPGTRLTVL.

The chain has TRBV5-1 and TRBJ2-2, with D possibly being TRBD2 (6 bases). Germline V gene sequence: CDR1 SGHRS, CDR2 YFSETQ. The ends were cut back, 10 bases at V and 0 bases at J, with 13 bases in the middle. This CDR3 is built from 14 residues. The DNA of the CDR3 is TGCGCCTCACAAGGACTACCGAACACCGGGGAGCTGTTTTTT. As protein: CASQGLPNTGELFF. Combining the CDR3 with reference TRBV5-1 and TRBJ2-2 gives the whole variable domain KAGVTQTPRYLIKTRGQQVTLSCSPISGHRSVSWYQQTPGQGLQFLFEYFSETQRNKGNFPGRFSGRQFSNSRSEMNVSTLELGDSALYLCASQGLPNTGELFFGEGSRLTVL.

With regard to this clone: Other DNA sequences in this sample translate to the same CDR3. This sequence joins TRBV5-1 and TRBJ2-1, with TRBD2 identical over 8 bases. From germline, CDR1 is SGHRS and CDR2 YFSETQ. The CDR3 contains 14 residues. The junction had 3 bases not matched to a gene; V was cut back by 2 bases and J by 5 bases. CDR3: CASSFRGGNNEQFF. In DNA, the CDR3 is TGCGCCAGCAGCTTTCGGGGGGGTAACAATGAGCAGTTCTTC.

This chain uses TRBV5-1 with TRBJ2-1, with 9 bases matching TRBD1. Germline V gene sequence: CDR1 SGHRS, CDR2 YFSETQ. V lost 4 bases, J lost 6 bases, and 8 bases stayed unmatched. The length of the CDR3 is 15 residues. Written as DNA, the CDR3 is TGCGCCAGCAGCCTCGGGACAGGGTGGGTCAATGAGCAGTTCTTC. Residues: CASSLGTGWVNEQFF.

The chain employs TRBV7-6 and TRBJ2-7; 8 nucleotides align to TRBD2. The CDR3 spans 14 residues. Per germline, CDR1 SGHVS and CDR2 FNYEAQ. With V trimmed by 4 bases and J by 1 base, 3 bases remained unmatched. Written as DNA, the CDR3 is TGTGCCAGCAGCTATAGCGGGGAGTCCTACGAGCAGTACTTC. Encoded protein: CASSYSGESYEQYF.

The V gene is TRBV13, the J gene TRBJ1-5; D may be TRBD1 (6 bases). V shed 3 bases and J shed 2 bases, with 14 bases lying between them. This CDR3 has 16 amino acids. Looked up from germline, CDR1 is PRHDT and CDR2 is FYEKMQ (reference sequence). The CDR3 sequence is CASSLGGRVGNQPQHF. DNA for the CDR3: TGTGCCAGCAGCTTGGGGGGGCGCGTAGGCAATCAGCCCCAGCATTTT. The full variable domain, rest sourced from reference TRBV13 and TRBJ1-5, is AAGVIQSPRHLIKEKRETATLKCYPIPRHDTVYWYQQGPGQDPQFLISFYEKMQSDKGSIPDRFSAQQFSDYHSELNMSSLELGDSALYFCASSLGGRVGNQPQHFGDGTRLSIL.

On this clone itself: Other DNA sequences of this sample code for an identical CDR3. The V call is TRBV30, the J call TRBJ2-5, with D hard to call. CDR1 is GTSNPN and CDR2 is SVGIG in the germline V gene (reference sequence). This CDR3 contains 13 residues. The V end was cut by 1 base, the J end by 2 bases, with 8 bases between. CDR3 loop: CAWSGGLQETQYF. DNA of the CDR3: TGTGCCTGGAGTGGCGGCTTACAAGAGACCCAGTACTTC.

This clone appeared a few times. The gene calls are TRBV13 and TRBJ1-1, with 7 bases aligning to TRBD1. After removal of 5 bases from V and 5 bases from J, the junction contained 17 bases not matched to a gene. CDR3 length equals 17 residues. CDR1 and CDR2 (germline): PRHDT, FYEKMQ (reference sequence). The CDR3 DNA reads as TGTGCCAGCAGCCTACAGGAGTTAACAGGGGTTGAGACTGAAGCTTTCTTT. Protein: CASSLQELTGVETEAFF.

The CDR3 sequence is CASSEASWGHEQYF. As DNA, the CDR3 is TGTGCCAGCAGTGAAGCTAGTTGGGGCCACGAGCAGTACTTC. The chain carries TRBV6-1 and TRBJ2-7; D is possibly TRBD1 (5 bases). The CDR3 length is 14 residues. CDR1 is MNHNS and CDR2 is SASEGT in the germline V gene. Trimming shortened V by 0 bases and J by 5 bases, and 11 bases separated the two germline ends.

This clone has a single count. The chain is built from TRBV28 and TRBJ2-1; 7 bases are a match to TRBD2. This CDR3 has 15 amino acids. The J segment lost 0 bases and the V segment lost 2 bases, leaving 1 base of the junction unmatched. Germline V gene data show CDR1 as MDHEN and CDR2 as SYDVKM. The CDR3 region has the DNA TGTGCCAGCAGTTTACGGGGGGTCTCCTACAATGAGCAGTTCTTC. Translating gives CASSLRGVSYNEQFF.

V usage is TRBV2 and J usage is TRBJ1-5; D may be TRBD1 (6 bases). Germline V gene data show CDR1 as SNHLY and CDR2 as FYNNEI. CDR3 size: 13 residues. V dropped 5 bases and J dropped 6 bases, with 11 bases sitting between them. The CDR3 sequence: CASSYRVGQPQHF. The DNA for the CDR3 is TGTGCCAGCAGTTACAGGGTCGGTCAGCCCCAGCATTTT.

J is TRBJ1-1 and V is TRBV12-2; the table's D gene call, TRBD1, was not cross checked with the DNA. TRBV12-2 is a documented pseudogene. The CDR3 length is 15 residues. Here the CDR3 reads CASRAWAHNGSEAFF. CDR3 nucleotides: TGTGCAAGTCGCGCGTGGGCCCACAACGGCTCTGAAGCTTTCTTT.

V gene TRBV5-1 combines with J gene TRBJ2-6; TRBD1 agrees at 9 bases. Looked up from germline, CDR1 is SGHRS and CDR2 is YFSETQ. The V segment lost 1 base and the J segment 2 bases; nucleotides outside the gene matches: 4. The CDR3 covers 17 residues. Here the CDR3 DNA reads TGCGCCAGCAGCTTGAGGGACAGGGCTGCTGGGGCCAACGTCCTGACTTTC. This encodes CASSLRDRAAGANVLTF.

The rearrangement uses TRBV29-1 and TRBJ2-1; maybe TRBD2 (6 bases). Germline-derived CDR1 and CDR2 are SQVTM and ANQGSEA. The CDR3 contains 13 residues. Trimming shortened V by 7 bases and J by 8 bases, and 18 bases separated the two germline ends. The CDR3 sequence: CSAVAGGSDEQFF. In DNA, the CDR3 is TGCAGCGCCGTCGCCGGGGGTAGCGATGAGCAGTTCTTC.

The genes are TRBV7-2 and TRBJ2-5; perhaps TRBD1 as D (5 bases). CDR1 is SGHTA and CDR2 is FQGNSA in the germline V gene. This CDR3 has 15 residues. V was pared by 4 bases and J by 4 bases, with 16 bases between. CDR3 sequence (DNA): TGTGCCAGCAGCTCCTACGGGCAGGGCGGAGAGACCCAGTACTTC. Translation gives CASSSYGQGGETQYF. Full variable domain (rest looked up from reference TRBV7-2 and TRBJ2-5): GAGVSQSPSNKVTEKGKDVELRCDPISGHTALYWYRQSLGQGLEFLIYFQGNSAPDKSGLPSDRFSAERTGGSVSTLTIQRTQQEDSAVYLCASSSYGQGGETQYFGPGTRLLVL.

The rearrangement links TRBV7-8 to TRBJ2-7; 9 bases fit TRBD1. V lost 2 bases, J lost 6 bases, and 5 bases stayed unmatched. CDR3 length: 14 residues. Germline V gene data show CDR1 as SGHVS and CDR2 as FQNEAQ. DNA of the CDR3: TGTGCCAGCAGCTTACCCGGGACAGGGAGCGAGCAGTACTTC. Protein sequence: CASSLPGTGSEQYF.

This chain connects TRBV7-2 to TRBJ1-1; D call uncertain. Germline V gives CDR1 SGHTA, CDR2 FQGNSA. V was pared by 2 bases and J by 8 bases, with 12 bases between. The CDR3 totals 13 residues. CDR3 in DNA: TGTGCCAGCAGCTTAACCACTGCGCCAGAAGCTTTCTTT. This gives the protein CASSLTTAPEAFF.

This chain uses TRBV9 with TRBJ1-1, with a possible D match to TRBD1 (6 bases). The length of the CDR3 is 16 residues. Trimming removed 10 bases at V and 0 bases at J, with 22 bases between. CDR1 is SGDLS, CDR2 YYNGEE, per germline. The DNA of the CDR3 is TGTGCCGGCTACAGGGTTGGGGCTCGAATGAACACTGAAGCTTTCTTT. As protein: CAGYRVGARMNTEAFF.

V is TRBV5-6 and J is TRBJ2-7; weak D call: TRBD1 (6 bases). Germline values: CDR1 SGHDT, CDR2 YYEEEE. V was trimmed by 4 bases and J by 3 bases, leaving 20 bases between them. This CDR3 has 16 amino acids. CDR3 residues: CASSRFRDNGFYEQYF. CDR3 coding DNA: TGTGCCAGCAGCCGGTTCCGGGACAATGGGTTCTACGAGCAGTACTTC.

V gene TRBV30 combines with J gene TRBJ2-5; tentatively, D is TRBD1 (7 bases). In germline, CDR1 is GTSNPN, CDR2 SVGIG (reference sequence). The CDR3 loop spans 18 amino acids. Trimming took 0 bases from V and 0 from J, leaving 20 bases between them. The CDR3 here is CAWSVWRGTAQYQETQYF. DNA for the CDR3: TGTGCCTGGAGTGTATGGAGGGGGACAGCACAGTACCAAGAGACCCAGTACTTC. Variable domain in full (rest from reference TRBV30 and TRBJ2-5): SQTIHQWPATLVQPVGSPLSLECTVEGTSNPNLYWYRQAAGRGLQLLFYSVGIGQISSEVPQNLSASRPQDRQFILSSKKLLLSDSGFYLCAWSVWRGTAQYQETQYFGPGTRLLVL.

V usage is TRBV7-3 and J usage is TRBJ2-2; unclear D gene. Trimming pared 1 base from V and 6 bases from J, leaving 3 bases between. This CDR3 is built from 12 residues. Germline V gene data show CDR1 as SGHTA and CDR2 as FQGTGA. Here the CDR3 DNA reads TGTGCCAGCAGCTTAAGAGCCGGGGAGCTGTTTTTT. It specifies CASSLRAGELFF.

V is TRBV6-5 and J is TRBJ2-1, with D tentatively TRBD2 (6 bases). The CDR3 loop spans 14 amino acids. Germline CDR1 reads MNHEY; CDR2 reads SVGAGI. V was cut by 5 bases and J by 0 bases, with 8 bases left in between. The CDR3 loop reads CASSGGSSYNEQFF. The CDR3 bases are TGTGCCAGCAGTGGAGGGAGCTCCTACAATGAGCAGTTCTTC.